This T cell receptor (beta chain) was captured by sequencing in a study of blood T cell repertoires in COVID-19. Study-wide context: T cells, B-cell-depleted T cells, or PBMCs supplied cDNA or gDNA.

The CDR3 contains 13 residues. The germline gives CDR1 LNHDA, CDR2 SQIVND (reference sequence). V was pared by 3 bases and J by 1 base, with 5 bases between. Produced via immunoSEQ multiplex PCR; TCRdb's table is partial and in-frame only. The table lists some 180,000 clones, about 85% of them singletons. The material sequenced was peripheral blood. This TCR came from a woman aged 60-70 years with acute or convalescent COVID-19. The chain has TRBV19 and TRBJ2-3; D remains unclear. The CDR3 spells CASSIQGTDTQYF. CDR3 nucleotide sequence: TGTGCCAGTAGTATCCAGGGCACAGATACGCAGTATTTT.